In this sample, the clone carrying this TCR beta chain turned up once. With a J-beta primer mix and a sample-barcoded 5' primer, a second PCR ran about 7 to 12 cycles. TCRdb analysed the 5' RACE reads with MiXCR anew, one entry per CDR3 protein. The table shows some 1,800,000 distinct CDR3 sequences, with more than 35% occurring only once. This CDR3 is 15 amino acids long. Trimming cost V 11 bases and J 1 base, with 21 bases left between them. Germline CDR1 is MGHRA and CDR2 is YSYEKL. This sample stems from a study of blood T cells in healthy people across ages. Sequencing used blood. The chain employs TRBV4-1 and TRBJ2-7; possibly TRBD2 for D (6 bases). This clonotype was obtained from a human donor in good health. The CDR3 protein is CASNPGWGRSYEQYF. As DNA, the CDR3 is TGCGCCTCTAATCCGGGCTGGGGGAGGTCCTACGAGCAGTACTTC.